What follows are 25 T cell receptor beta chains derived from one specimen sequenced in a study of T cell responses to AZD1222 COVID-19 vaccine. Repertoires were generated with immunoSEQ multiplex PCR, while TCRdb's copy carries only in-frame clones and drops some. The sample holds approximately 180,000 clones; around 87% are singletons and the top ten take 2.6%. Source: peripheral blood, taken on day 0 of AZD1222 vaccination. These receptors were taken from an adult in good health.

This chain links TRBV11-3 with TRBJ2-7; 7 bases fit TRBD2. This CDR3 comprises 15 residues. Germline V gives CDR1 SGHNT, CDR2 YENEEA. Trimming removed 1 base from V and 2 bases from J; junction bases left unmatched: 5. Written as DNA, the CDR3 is TGTGCCAGCAGCTTAGGGGCTAGCGGAGCCTACGAGCAGTACTTC. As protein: CASSLGASGAYEQYF.

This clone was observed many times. The CDR3 region is CASGLWPLTEAFF. The CDR3 DNA reads as TGTGCTAGTGGTTTGTGGCCCCTCACTGAAGCTTTCTTT. The chain is built from TRBV12-5 and TRBJ1-1; D not resolved. V was clipped by 2 bases and J by 4 bases, with 8 bases between them. Per the germline V gene, CDR1 is LGHNT and CDR2 is FRNRAP. There are 13 residues in the CDR3.

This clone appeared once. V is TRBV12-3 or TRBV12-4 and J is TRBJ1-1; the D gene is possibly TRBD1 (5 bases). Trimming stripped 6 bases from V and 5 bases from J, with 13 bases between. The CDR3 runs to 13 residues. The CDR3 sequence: CASSDRVSTEAFF. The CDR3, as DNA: TGTGCCAGCAGCGACAGAGTAAGTACTGAAGCTTTCTTT.

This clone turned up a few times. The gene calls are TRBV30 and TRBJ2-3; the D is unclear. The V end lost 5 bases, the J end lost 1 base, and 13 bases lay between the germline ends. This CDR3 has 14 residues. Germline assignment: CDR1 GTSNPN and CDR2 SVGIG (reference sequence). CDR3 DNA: TGTGCCTGGGCAACTAATTGGCGCACAGATACGCAGTATTTT. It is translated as CAWATNWRTDTQYF.

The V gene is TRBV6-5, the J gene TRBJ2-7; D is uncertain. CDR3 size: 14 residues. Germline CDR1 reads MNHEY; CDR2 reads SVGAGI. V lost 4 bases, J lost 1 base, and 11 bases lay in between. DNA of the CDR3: TGTGCCAGCAGTTCTCGGACGGTGTCCTACGAGCAGTACTTC. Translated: CASSSRTVSYEQYF.

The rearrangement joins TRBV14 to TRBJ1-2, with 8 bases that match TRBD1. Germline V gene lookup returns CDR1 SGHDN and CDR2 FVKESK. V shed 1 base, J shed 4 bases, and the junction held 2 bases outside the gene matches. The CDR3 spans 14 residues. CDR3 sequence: CASSQVQGAYGYTF. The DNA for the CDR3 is TGTGCCAGCAGCCAAGTGCAGGGGGCCTATGGCTACACCTTC.

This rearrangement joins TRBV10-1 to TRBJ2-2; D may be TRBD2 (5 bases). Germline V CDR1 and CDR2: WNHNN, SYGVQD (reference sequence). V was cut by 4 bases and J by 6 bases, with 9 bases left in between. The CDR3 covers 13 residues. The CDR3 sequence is CASSAGIAGELFF. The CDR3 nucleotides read TGCGCCAGCAGTGCGGGGATCGCCGGGGAGCTGTTTTTT.

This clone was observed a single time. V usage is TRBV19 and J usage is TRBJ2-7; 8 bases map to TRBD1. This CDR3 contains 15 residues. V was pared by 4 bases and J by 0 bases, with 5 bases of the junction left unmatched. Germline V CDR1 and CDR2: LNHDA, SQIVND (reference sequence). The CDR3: CASSRTGTSSYEQYF. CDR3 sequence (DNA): TGTGCCAGTAGTAGGACAGGGACCAGCTCCTACGAGCAGTACTTC.

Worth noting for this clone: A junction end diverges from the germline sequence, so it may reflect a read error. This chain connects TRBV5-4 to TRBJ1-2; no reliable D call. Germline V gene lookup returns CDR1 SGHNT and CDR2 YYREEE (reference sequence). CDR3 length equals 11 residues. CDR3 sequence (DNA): TGTGCCAGCAGCTTTGGCCCCGGATTTTCCTTC. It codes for CASSFGPGFSF.

CDR3 DNA sequence: TGTGCCAGCGCACTAGCCGAGACCCAGTACTTC. Amino acid sequence: CASALAETQYF. The J gene is TRBJ2-5, the V gene TRBV12-3 or TRBV12-4; maybe TRBD2 (6 bases). V lost 8 bases, J lost 5 bases, and 9 bases lay in between. CDR3 length: 11 amino acids.

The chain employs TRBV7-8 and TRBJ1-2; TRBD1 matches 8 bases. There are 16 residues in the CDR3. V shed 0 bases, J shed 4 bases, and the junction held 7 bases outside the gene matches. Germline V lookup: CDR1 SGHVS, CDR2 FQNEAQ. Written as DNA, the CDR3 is TGTGCCAGCAGCTTAGCCGCAGGGGGCAGAAGCTATGGCTACACCTTC. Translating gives CASSLAAGGRSYGYTF.

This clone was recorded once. CDR3 in amino acids: CASSLLAGQADTQYF. The CDR3 bases are TGTGCCAGCAGTTTATTAGCGGGACAGGCAGATACGCAGTATTTT. This rearrangement joins TRBV27 to TRBJ2-3; D is perhaps TRBD1 or TRBD2 (8 bases each). There are 15 residues in the CDR3. CDR1 and CDR2 (germline): MNHEY, SMNVEV (reference sequence). The V and J ends lost 1 base and 4 bases respectively, with 12 bases between them.

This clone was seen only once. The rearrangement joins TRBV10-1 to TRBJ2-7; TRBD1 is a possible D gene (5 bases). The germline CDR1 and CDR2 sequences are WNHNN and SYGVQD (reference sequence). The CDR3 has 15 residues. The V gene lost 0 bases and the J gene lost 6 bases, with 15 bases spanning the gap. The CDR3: CASSESRQGRSEQYF. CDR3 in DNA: TGCGCCAGCAGTGAGTCGAGGCAGGGAAGAAGCGAGCAGTACTTC.

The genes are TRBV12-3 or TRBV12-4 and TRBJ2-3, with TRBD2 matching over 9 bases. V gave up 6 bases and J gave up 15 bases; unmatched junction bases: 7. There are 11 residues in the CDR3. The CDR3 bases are TGTGCCAGCAGCCTCGGGACTAGCAATTATTTT. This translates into CASSLGTSNYF.

The CDR3 region is CASSFPPPSTDTQYF. CDR3 in DNA: TGTGCCAGCAGCTTTCCCCCCCCCAGCACAGATACGCAGTATTTT. The genes are TRBV7-2 and TRBJ2-3, with unresolved D. This CDR3 is 15 amino acids long. Trimming cost V 3 bases and J 0 bases, with 10 bases left between them. The V gene's germline CDR1 is SGHTA and CDR2 FQGNSA.

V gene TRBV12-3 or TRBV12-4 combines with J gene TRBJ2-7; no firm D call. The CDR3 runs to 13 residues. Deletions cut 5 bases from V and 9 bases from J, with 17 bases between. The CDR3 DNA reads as TGTGCCAGCAGTCGACCGGAACTGATAAGGCAGTACTTC. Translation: CASSRPELIRQYF.

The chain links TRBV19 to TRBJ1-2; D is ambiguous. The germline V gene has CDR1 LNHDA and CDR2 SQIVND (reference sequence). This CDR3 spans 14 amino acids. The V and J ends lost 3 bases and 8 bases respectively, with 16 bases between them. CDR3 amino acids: CASSISEGVGGYTF. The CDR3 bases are TGTGCCAGTAGTATCTCGGAGGGAGTAGGCGGCTACACCTTC.

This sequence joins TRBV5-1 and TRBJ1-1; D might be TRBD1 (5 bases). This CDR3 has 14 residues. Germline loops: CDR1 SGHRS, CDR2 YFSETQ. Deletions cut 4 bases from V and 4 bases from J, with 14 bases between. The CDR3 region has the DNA TGCGCCAGCAGCCAATTAGACAGTAGCACTGAAGCTTTCTTT. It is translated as CASSQLDSSTEAFF. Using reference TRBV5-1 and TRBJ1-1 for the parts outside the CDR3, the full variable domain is KAGVTQTPRYLIKTRGQQVTLSCSPISGHRSVSWYQQTPGQGLQFLFEYFSETQRNKGNFPGRFSGRQFSNSRSEMNVSTLELGDSALYLCASSQLDSSTEAFFGQGTRLTVV.

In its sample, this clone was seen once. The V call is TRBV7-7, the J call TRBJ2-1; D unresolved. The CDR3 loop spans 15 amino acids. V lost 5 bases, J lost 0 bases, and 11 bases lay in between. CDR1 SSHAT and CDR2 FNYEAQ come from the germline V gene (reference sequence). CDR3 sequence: CASSREQSSYNEQFF. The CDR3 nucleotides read TGTGCCAGCAGCCGAGAACAGAGCTCCTACAATGAGCAGTTCTTC.

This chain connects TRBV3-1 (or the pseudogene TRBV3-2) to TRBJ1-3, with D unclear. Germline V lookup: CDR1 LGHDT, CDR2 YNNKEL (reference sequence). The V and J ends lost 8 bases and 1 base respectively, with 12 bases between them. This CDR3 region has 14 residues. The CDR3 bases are TGTGCCAGCGGCCTAGCGGGGTCTGGAAACACCATATATTTT. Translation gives CASGLAGSGNTIYF.

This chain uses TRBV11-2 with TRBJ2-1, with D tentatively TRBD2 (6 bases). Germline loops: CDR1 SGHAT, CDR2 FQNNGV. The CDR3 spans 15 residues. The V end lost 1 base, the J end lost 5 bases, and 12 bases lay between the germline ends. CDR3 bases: TGTGCCAGCAGCTTAGGGTGGACTACTGACAATGAGCAGTTCTTC. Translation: CASSLGWTTDNEQFF. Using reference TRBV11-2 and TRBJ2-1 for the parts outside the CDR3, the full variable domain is EAGVAQSPRYKIIEKRQSVAFWCNPISGHATLYWYQQILGQGPKLLIQFQNNGVVDDSQLPKDRFSAERLKGVDSTLKIQPAKLEDSAVYLCASSLGWTTDNEQFFGPGTRLTVL.

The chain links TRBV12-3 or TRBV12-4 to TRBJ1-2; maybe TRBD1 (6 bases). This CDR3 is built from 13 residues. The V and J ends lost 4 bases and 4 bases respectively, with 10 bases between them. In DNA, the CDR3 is TGTGCCAGCAGTTATCAAGGGGGCTATGGCTACACCTTC. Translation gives CASSYQGGYGYTF.

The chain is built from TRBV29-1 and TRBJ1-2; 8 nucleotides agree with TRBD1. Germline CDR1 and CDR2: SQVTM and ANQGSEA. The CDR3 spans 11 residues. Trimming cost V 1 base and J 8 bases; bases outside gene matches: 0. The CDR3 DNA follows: TGCAGCGTTGAAGGGGACAGGGGCTACACCTTC. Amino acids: CSVEGDRGYTF.

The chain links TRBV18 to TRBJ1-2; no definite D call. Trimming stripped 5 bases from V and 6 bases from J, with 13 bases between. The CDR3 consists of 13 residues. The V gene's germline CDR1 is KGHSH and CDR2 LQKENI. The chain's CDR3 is CASSIDGKNGYTF. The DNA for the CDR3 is TGTGCCAGCTCAATCGACGGGAAAAATGGCTACACCTTC.

CDR3: CASSLHGGVQYF. CDR3 bases: TGCGCCAGCAGCCTACACGGGGGCGTGCAGTACTTC. The chain is built from TRBV10-1 and TRBJ2-7; D tentatively fits TRBD1 or TRBD2 (6 bases each). The germline CDR1 and CDR2 sequences are WNHNN and SYGVQD (reference sequence). V lost 6 bases to trimming and J lost 9 bases, with 15 bases between them. The CDR3 sequence is 12 residues long.